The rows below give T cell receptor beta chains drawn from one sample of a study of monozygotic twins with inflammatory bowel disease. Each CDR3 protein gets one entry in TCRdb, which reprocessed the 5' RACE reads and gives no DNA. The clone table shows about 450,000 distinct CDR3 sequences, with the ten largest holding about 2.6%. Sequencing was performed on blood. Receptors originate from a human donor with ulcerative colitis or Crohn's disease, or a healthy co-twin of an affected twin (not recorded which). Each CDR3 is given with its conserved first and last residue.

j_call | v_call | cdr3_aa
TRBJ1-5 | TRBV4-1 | CASRRQGAGQPQHF
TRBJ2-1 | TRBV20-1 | CSARLAGVYEQFF
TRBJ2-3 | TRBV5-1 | CASSLGDRTLKDTQYF
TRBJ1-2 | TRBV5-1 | CASSLSTPQYGYTF
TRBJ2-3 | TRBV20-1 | CSAIPGTSGTDTQYF
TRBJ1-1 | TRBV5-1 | CASSLRRGYDQNTEAFF
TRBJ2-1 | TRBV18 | CASSPAPGTNYNEQFF
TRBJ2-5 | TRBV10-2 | CASMFSAETQYF
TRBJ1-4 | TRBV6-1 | CASKAAFMTNEKLFF
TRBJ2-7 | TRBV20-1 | CSAGIEVAEQYF
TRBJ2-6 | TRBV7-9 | CATSGGATGANVLTF
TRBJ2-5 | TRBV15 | CATSSADGSQETQYF
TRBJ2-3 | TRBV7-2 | CASSLRGLTTDTQYF
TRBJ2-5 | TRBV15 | CATSRAAYQETQYF
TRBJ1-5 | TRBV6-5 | CASRMGQSWPQHF
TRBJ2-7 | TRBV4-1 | CASSSEGQGRREQYF
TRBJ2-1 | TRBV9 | CASSVEGWGEQFF
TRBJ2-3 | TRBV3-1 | CASSQAGTGQYF
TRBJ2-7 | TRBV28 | CASMIAGVGEQYF
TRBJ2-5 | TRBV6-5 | CASSYSPGALLETQYF
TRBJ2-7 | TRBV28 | CASSLRGVRGGEQYF
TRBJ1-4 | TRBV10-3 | CAVLDPNEKLFF
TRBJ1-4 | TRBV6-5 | CASSYEAGNEKLFF
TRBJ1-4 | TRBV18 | CASSQGAVEKLFF
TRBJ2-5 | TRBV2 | CASKGNQETQYF
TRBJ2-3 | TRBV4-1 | CASSLLGARDTQYF
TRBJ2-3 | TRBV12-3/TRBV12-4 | CASSLLAGFTDTQYF
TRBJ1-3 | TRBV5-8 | CASSPRTGSSGNTIYF
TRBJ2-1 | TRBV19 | CASSMGGSYNEQFF
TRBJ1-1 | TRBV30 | CAWSIGGEGEAFF
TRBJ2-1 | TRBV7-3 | CASSIAGANYNEQFF
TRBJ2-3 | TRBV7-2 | CASSLYVDRVADTQYF
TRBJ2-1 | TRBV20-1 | CSARAPTSVHEQFF
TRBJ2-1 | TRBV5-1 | CASSWGDLSSYNEQFF
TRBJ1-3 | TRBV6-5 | CASTDNPGNTIYF
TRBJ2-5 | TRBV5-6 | CASSPEGLDSQETQYF
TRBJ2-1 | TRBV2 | CASSGGGPNGEQFF
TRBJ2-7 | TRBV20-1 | CSAWGQGLHEQYF
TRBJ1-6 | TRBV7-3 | CASSLSGTGLSPLHF
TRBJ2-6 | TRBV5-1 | CASSLGTERPGANVLTF
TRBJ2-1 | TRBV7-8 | CASTPLPRIPYNEQFF
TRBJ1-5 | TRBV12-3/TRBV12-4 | CASSPGQGVSQPQHF
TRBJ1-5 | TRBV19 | CASATQGLLNQPQHF
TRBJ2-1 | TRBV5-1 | CASSLSSGSSYNEQFF
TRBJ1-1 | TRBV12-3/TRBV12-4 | CASNRQGAGVEAFF
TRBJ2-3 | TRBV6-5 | CASRRQGQGPLTDTQYF